This T cell receptor beta chain was identified in a study of T cell responses to AZD1222 COVID-19 vaccine. Germline-derived CDR1 and CDR2 are LGHDT and YNNKEL (reference sequence). V was clipped by 4 bases and J by 1 base, with 14 bases between them. The CDR3 runs 15 residues. Assay used: immunoSEQ multiplex PCR; TCRdb lists only in-frame clones, some missing. The profile shows approximately 130,000 clones, roughly nine tenths of them singletons. The chain recombines TRBV3-1 (or the pseudogene TRBV3-2) with TRBJ2-7; no firm D call. The TCR sequence derives from an adult in good health. Sequenced material: peripheral blood, taken on day 0 of AZD1222 vaccination. CDR3 in amino acids: CASSPDTVRSYEQYF. The CDR3 DNA follows: TGTGCCAGCAGCCCCGATACAGTGAGGTCCTACGAGCAGTACTTC.